This T cell receptor (beta chain) was profiled in a study of read filtering for tumor transcriptome and immune sequencing. This clonotype was seen many times. From around 440 ng of RNA, a library with molecular barcoded alpha/delta and beta/gamma adaptors was made. TCRdb passed the reads through MiXCR, listing each CDR3 protein once. The repertoire consists of 43,000 or so distinct CDR3 sequences, with roughly 12% occurring once and the leading ten covering more than 12%. Sequenced material: a population of CD138-negative cells sorted from bone marrow. The clonotype comes from a donor at least 40 years old with multiple myeloma.

The CDR3 DNA reads as TGCAGTGCCCCCAGACTAGCGGGAAACACAGATACGCAGTATTTT. Translating it yields CSAPRLAGNTDTQYF. The rearrangement uses TRBV20-1 and TRBJ2-3, with 11 bases that match TRBD2. V was clipped by 6 bases and J by 2 bases; unmatched bases: 7. Germline assignment: CDR1 DFQATT and CDR2 SNEGSKA (reference sequence). The CDR3 length is 15 residues.